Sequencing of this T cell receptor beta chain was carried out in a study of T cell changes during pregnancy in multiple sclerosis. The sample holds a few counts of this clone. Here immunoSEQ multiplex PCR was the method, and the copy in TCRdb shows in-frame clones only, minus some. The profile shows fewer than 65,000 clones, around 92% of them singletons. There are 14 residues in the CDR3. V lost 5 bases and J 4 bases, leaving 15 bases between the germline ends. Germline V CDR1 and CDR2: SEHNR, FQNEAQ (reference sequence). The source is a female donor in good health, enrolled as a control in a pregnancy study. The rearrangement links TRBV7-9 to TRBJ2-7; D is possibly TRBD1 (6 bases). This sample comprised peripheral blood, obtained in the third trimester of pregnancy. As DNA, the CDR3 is TGTGCCAGCAGCAGAGCCGGGACAAGTTACGAGCAGTACTTC. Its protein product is CASSRAGTSYEQYF.